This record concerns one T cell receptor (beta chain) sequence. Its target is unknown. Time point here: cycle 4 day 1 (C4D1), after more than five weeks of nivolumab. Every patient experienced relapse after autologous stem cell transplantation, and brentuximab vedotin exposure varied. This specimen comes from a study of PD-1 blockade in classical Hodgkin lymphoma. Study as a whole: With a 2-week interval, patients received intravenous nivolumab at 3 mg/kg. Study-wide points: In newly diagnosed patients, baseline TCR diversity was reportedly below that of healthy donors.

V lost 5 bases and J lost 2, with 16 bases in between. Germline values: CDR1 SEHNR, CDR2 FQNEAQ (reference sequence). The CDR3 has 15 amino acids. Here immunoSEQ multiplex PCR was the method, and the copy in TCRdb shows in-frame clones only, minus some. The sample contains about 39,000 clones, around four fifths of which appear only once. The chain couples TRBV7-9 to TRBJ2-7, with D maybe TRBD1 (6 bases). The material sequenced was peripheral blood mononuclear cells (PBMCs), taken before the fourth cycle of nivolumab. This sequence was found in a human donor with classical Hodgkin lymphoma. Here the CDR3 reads CASSPVRGTTYEQYF. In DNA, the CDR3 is TGTGCCAGCAGCCCAGTCAGGGGTACAACCTACGAGCAGTACTTC. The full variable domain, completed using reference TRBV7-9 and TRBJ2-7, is DTGVSQNPRHKITKRGQNVTFRCDPISEHNRLYWYRQTLGQGPEFLTYFQNEAQLEKSRLLSDRFSAERPKGSFSTLEIQRTEQGDSAMYLCASSPVRGTTYEQYFGPGTRLTVT.